A selection of T cell receptor beta chains follows, all from one sample in a study of T cells in Graves' hyperthyroidism and ophthalmopathy. One entry per CDR3 protein results from TCRdb running MiXCR on the multiplex PCR reads. The data show over 700,000 distinct CDR3 sequences, approximately 40% seen once. Material: blood. These receptors originate from a man between 18 and 35 years old with Graves' hyperthyroidism. Both conserved end residues are part of each CDR3. D genes are given only for firm matches. Not all rows give a size; the values are once, few, many and, for expanded clones, a class.

TRBV10-3	many	TRBJ2-5	TRBD1	CAISQGARGQETQYF	TGTGCCATCTCACAGGGGGCACGGGGACAAGAGACCCAGTACTTC
TRBV20-1	NA	TRBJ2-7	NA	CSARAPSDYEQYF	TGCAGTGCTAGAGCCCCGTCGGACTACGAGCAGTACTTC
TRBV20-1	once	TRBJ2-7	TRBD1	CSASGQTGVEQYF	TGCAGTGCTAGCGGACAGACAGGGGTCGAGCAGTACTTC
TRBV12-3/TRBV12-4	NA	TRBJ1-1	NA	CASSSRRGDTEAFF	TGTGCCAGCAGTTCCAGGCGGGGGGACACTGAAGCTTTCTTT
TRBV5-1	once	TRBJ1-1	NA	CASSFDLSTEAFF	TGCGCCAGCAGCTTTGACCTCTCCACTGAAGCTTTCTTT
TRBV19	many	TRBJ1-6	NA	CASSILGSNSPLHF	TGTGCCAGTAGTATTTTGGGCTCTAATTCACCCCTCCACTTT
TRBV12-3/TRBV12-4	few	TRBJ2-5	NA	CASSLRGGGTQYF	TGTGCCAGCAGTTTAAGGGGGGGCGGGACCCAGTACTTC
TRBV29-1	many	TRBJ2-5	TRBD2	CSVSGGGETQYF	TGCAGCGTTTCGGGGGGAGGAGAGACCCAGTACTTC
TRBV2	many	TRBJ1-6	NA	CASSRGGVSPLHF	TGTGCCAGCAGTAGGGGAGGGGTATCACCCCTCCACTTT
TRBV2	NA	TRBJ2-2	NA	CASSEVEGSNTGELFF	TGTGCCAGCAGTGAAGTGGAGGGATCGAACACCGGGGAGCTGTTTTTT
TRBV29-1	NA	TRBJ2-7	NA	CSVGPDRYSYEQYF	TGCAGCGTTGGCCCGGACCGATACTCCTACGAGCAGTACTTC
TRBV29-1	NA	TRBJ1-5	TRBD1	CSVEDLGGQYQETQHF	TGCAGCGTTGAAGATCTGGGGGGACAGTACCAAGAGACCCAGCATTTT
TRBV19	NA	TRBJ1-2	NA	CASLGLNYGYTF	TGTGCCAGTTTGGGTCTTAACTATGGCTACACCTTC
TRBV12-3/TRBV12-4	NA	TRBJ1-1	TRBD1	CASSSSLDRETFF	TGTGCCAGCAGTTCCTCTTTGGACAGGGAAACTTTCTTT
TRBV6-5	NA	TRBJ2-5	NA	CASSLTLRETQYF	TGTGCCAGCAGCCTTACATTGAGAGAGACCCAGTACTTC
TRBV5-4	few	TRBJ1-2	NA	CASSLVGGGPGSCTF	TGTGCCAGCAGCTTGGTGGGGGGTGGGCCCGGAAGCTGCACCTTC
TRBV5-1	few	TRBJ1-2	TRBD1	CASSPSGQINYGYTF	TGCGCCAGCAGCCCTTCGGGACAGATTAACTATGGCTACACCTTC
TRBV4-2	NA	TRBJ1-4	NA	CASSQDLQGATNEKLFF	TGTGCCAGCAGCCAAGATCTACAGGGTGCAACTAATGAAAAACTGTTTTTT